This T cell receptor (beta chain) was captured in a study of T cell responses to AZD1222 COVID-19 vaccine (TCRdb year 2021). Looking at the study overall: TCR sequencing was performed for 230 to 250 trial participants, of whom around 210 were given two doses of AZD1222 and around 25 were given two doses of MenACWY control vaccine. Trial participants were enrolled by age into subgroups of 18-55, 56-69 and 70-plus years, and roughly 150, 30 and 60 TCR-sequenced participants, respectively, were included in these subgroups.

V is pruned by 2 bases and J by 3 bases, leaving 4 bases of the junction without a gene match. The CDR1 and CDR2 encoded by the germline V gene (reference sequence) are GTSNPN and SVGIG. Including cysteine and phenylalanine, the CDR3 has 14 amino acids. Only the CDR3 region is kept as DNA, spanning 42 bases read in frame from base 1. Study-wide findings and limitations: Conclusions about previously exposed vaccinees are limited, since just five or six AZD1222 recipients were seropositive for SARS-CoV-2 at baseline. Vaccine-associated CD4 TCRs spanned the whole spike protein, with dominant responses in regions 160-218 and 743-854. Most participants were white British and females outnumbered males, and the authors suggested that clonal diversity may have been underestimated. In the small 56-69-year group, the increase in depth fell short of significance, most likely because of low power. Epitopes outside the regions mutated in the B.1.351 and B.1.1.7 variants were reportedly recognized by nearly half of the unique spike-specific TCRs. After two AZD1222 doses, spike-specific TCR breadth and depth were significantly higher than at day 0 and than in MenACWY recipients. Because no day 14 peak-response samples were available, the repertoires could be characterized only after the peak T cell response.

Note on this clone: Its antigen has not been determined. No base quality values were provided; no much bigger clone lies one nucleotide off.

This specimen's time point label, per the study, means: about 28 days (+/-7) after the second vaccine dose. Because spike-specific TCR depth and breadth did not differ between the two schedules, AZD1222 recipients who got a second dose at roughly 4 weeks were pooled with those who got a second dose at roughly 12 weeks. Vaccinee samples came from UK trials COV001 and COV002, including a single-blind randomized controlled phase 2/3 trial of AZD1222 (ChAdOx1 nCoV-19) in healthy adults. For TCRbeta chain sequencing, PBMC samples were collected from trial participants at day 0 and at day 28 after the second dose. The CDR3 regions of human TCRbeta chains were analyzed by immunosequencing. The authors' pipeline ran thus. Repertoire TCRs were checked for matches against a reference library of SARS-CoV-2-specific TCRs that had been generated using the MIRA antigen-specificity platform. Breadth meant the fraction of unique TCRs that were SARS-CoV-2-associated, whereas depth meant the fraction of total T cells that were SARS-CoV-2-associated. Each spike-specific TCR was assigned to its reactive spike region and to a CD4 or CD8 class using the MIRA data. Log10-transformed breadth and depth values were compared by one-way ANOVA with Sidak's multiple comparisons tests. Imported from immuneACCESS, the table was reduced by TCRdb to in-frame sequences with V and J called. These copies leave out some clones; in studies compared against another copy, an unresolved V gene accounts for under half, and the cause of the remainder is not known. That table gives V, J and clone size, and the DNA gave D and trimming. For this sample the table gives 150,000 to 200,000 clones, of which 92% were detected only once. Around 2% of the sample lies in the top ten.

The sample here was peripheral blood, taken 28 days after the second AZD1222 dose. This TCR derives from an adult who received the AZD1222 COVID-19 vaccine. The chain is encoded by TRBV30 joined to TRBJ1-2, with 9 bases matching TRBD1. The CDR3 sequence is CAWSTGGAHYGYTF. The base sequence is TGTGCCTGGAGTACAGGGGGCGCCCACTATGGCTACACCTTC.